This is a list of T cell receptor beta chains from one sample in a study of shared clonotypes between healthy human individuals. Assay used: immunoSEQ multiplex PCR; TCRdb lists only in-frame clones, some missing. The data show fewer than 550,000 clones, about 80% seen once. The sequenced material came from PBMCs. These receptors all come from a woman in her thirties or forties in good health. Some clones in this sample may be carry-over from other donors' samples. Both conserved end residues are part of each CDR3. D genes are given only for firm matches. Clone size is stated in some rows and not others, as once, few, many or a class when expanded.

DNA: TGTGCCAGCAGTGAGGGGGTATTGACTGAAGCTTTCTTT
CDR3: CASSEGVLTEAFF
V: TRBV6-1
size: -
J: TRBJ1-1
length: 13
D: -

DNA: TGCGCCAGCAGCCACCCTATTGGGACTAGCGGGAGGTTAGGTGAGACCCAGTACTTC
CDR3: CASSHPIGTSGRLGETQYF
V: TRBV4-1
size: few
J: TRBJ2-5
length: 19
D: TRBD2

DNA: TGCGCCAGCAGCTTGAGTCCCGGGGACGTACTCGTCTATGGCTACACCTTC
CDR3: CASSLSPGDVLVYGYTF
V: TRBV5-1
size: -
J: TRBJ1-2
length: 17
D: -

DNA: TGCAGCGTTGATTTCCAGGGGGCAAGAGGGGATACGCAGTATTTT
CDR3: CSVDFQGARGDTQYF
V: TRBV29-1
size: once
J: TRBJ2-3
length: 15
D: TRBD1

DNA: TGTGCCAGCAGCCAAAAGGACACTGGGCTTTTTCCTTTAGAGACCCAGTACTTC
CDR3: CASSQKDTGLFPLETQYF
V: TRBV9
size: -
J: TRBJ2-5
length: 18
D: -

DNA: TGTGCCAGTAGTTGGGGGCACCCCTCCCTGAACACTGAAGCTTTCTTT
CDR3: CASSWGHPSLNTEAFF
V: TRBV19
size: -
J: TRBJ1-1
length: 16
D: -

DNA: TGTGCCAGTGCAAGGACAGACTTTAACTATGGCTACACCTTC
CDR3: CASARTDFNYGYTF
V: TRBV19
size: many
J: TRBJ1-2
length: 14
D: -

DNA: TGTGCCAGCAGTGAAGGGTTTTCGTACTACGAGCAGTACTTC
CDR3: CASSEGFSYYEQYF
V: TRBV6-1
size: once
J: TRBJ2-7
length: 14
D: -

DNA: TGTGCCACGAGCCGGGACAGGGGTTATGAAAAACTGTTTTTT
CDR3: CATSRDRGYEKLFF
V: TRBV2
size: -
J: TRBJ1-4
length: 14
D: TRBD1

DNA: TGTGCCAGCACTTCTCCGGGACTAGCGGGACTTTACGAGCAGTACTTC
CDR3: CASTSPGLAGLYEQYF
V: TRBV2
size: -
J: TRBJ2-7
length: 16
D: TRBD2

DNA: TGTGCCAGCAGTGAGCCCGGGACAGTAAGCACAGATACGCAGTATTTT
CDR3: CASSEPGTVSTDTQYF
V: TRBV25-1
size: -
J: TRBJ2-3
length: 16
D: TRBD1

DNA: TGTGCCAGCAGCCCTACGATCATTGGAGAAAAACTGTTTTTT
CDR3: CASSPTIIGEKLFF
V: TRBV7-9
size: -
J: TRBJ1-4
length: 14
D: -

DNA: TGTGCCAGCAGGGGGGGGACAGGCATTGAGGGCACTGAAGCTTTCTTT
CDR3: CASRGGTGIEGTEAFF
V: TRBV28
size: -
J: TRBJ1-1
length: 16
D: TRBD1

DNA: TGTGCCAGCAGCTTAGTAAGGTCCAACACCGGGGAGCTGTTTTTT
CDR3: CASSLVRSNTGELFF
V: TRBV7-2
size: -
J: TRBJ2-2
length: 15
D: -

DNA: TGTGCCAGCAGTCCGAGCCAAGTGAGTGGCTACACCTTC
CDR3: CASSPSQVSGYTF
V: TRBV5-5
size: -
J: TRBJ1-2
length: 13
D: -

DNA: TGTGCCTGGAGTGGTACCCTAGCCAAAAACATTCAGTACTTC
CDR3: CAWSGTLAKNIQYF
V: TRBV30
size: few
J: TRBJ2-4
length: 14
D: -

DNA: TGCGCCAGCAGCTTAGACACAGTGAACACTGAAGCTTTCTTT
CDR3: CASSLDTVNTEAFF
V: TRBV5-1
size: once
J: TRBJ1-1
length: 14
D: -

DNA: TGTGCCAGCAGCTTAGCGGGGGGCCCCTACAATGAGCAGTTCTTC
CDR3: CASSLAGGPYNEQFF
V: TRBV11-2
size: few
J: TRBJ2-1
length: 15
D: -

DNA: TGTGCCAGCTCACCACCGGGCAGGGTTGGAGAGACCCAGTACTTC
CDR3: CASSPPGRVGETQYF
V: TRBV18
size: -
J: TRBJ2-5
length: 15
D: -

DNA: TGTGCCAGCAGCTTAATGGGCGGGAGTGTTTACAATGAGCAGTTCTTC
CDR3: CASSLMGGSVYNEQFF
V: TRBV7-2
size: -
J: TRBJ2-1
length: 16
D: TRBD2

DNA: TGCGCCAGCAGCCAAAACCGGGCCTTCGTCGGGCAGTTCTTC
CDR3: CASSQNRAFVGQFF
V: TRBV4-1
size: -
J: TRBJ2-1
length: 14
D: -

DNA: TGTGCCAGCTCACCGGCAAATGAGCAGTTCTTC
CDR3: CASSPANEQFF
V: TRBV18
size: -
J: TRBJ2-1
length: 11
D: -

DNA: TGTGCCAGCATGGTTAACAGGAACACCGGGGAGCTGTTTTTT
CDR3: CASMVNRNTGELFF
V: TRBV27
size: -
J: TRBJ2-2
length: 14
D: -

DNA: TGTGCCAGCGGCGGGAGAGTTGGCTACAATGAGCAGTTCTTC
CDR3: CASGGRVGYNEQFF
V: TRBV6-6
size: -
J: TRBJ2-1
length: 14
D: TRBD2

DNA: TGTGCCAGCAGGGGGCCGGGACCATACAATGAGCAGTTCTTC
CDR3: CASRGPGPYNEQFF
V: TRBV28
size: many
J: TRBJ2-1
length: 14
D: -

DNA: TGTGCCAGCAGCTTAGTTGGGACTAGTTCCTACGAGCAGTACTTC
CDR3: CASSLVGTSSYEQYF
V: TRBV7-9
size: -
J: TRBJ2-7
length: 15
D: TRBD2

DNA: TGTGCCAGCAGTTTGTGGGGTAGCGGGAGTCTCGATGAGCAGTTCTTC
CDR3: CASSLWGSGSLDEQFF
V: TRBV28
size: few
J: TRBJ2-1
length: 16
D: TRBD2

DNA: TGTGCCAGCAGCCACCAAGGGGAGCAGTACTTC
CDR3: CASSHQGEQYF
V: TRBV4-2
size: -
J: TRBJ2-7
length: 11
D: -

DNA: TGTGCCAGCAGACCCCGAGGGGGCTATGGCTACACCTTC
CDR3: CASRPRGGYGYTF
V: TRBV6-5
size: -
J: TRBJ1-2
length: 13
D: -

DNA: TGTGCCAGCAGTGGGGGGACGAATTACGAGCAGTTCTTC
CDR3: CASSGGTNYEQFF
V: TRBV2
size: -
J: TRBJ2-1
length: 13
D: -

DNA: TGCGCCAGCAGCGACCCTAGCGGGAACCACGAGCAGTACTTC
CDR3: CASSDPSGNHEQYF
V: TRBV5-1
size: once
J: TRBJ2-7
length: 14
D: TRBD2

DNA: TGTGCCAGCAGAGTGGAGACCTTTACCTACGAGCAGTACTTC
CDR3: CASRVETFTYEQYF
V: TRBV2
size: -
J: TRBJ2-7
length: 14
D: -

DNA: TGTGCCAGCAGTCCTAGGGACAGCGGTAATGAAAAACTGTTTTTT
CDR3: CASSPRDSGNEKLFF
V: TRBV6-5
size: -
J: TRBJ1-4
length: 15
D: TRBD1

DNA: TGTGCCAGCAGACTAGGAGGATCAGATACGCAGTATTTT
CDR3: CASRLGGSDTQYF
V: TRBV7-9
size: -
J: TRBJ2-3
length: 13
D: -

DNA: TGTGCCAGCAGTTTTGGGGGAGCTGGCTACGAGCAGTACTTC
CDR3: CASSFGGAGYEQYF
V: TRBV27
size: -
J: TRBJ2-7
length: 14
D: -

DNA: TGCGCCAGCAGCCCCCGGGCCGCCGGGAACACCGGGGAGCTGTTTTTT
CDR3: CASSPRAAGNTGELFF
V: TRBV4-1
size: -
J: TRBJ2-2
length: 16
D: -

DNA: TGTGCCAGCAGCGTACTTAAAGAGTTCACAGATACGCAGTATTTT
CDR3: CASSVLKEFTDTQYF
V: TRBV6-6
size: -
J: TRBJ2-3
length: 15
D: -

DNA: TGTGCCAGCTCACCACAGGGCCCAGGGGACCTCTGGGTTAGCAATCAGCCCCAGCATTTT
CDR3: CASSPQGPGDLWVSNQPQHF
V: TRBV18
size: -
J: TRBJ1-5
length: 20
D: -

DNA: TGTGCCAGCAGGGGCGCAGGTGAAAAACTGTTTTTT
CDR3: CASRGAGEKLFF
V: TRBV6-1
size: -
J: TRBJ1-4
length: 12
D: -

DNA: TGTGCCAGCAGTTTAAGTGCGACTTACACTGAAGCTTTCTTT
CDR3: CASSLSATYTEAFF
V: TRBV28
size: -
J: TRBJ1-1
length: 14
D: -

DNA: TGTGCCAGCAGTGTTGACGGGAATTACGAGCAGTACTTC
CDR3: CASSVDGNYEQYF
V: TRBV6-1
size: -
J: TRBJ2-7
length: 13
D: -

DNA: TGTGCCTGTGCAGGGGGCAAGTCTGGAAACACCATACATTTT
CDR3: CACAGGKSGNTIHF
V: TRBV30
size: -
J: TRBJ1-3
length: 14
D: TRBD1

DNA: TGTGCCTGGTCTCCAGGAAGCGACGAGCAGTACTTC
CDR3: CAWSPGSDEQYF
V: TRBV30
size: -
J: TRBJ2-7
length: 12
D: -

DNA: TGTGCCATCAGAGGAGGTTACGAGCAGTACTTC
CDR3: CAIRGGYEQYF
V: TRBV10-3
size: -
J: TRBJ2-7
length: 11
D: -

DNA: TGTGCCTGGGACAGGGGGCAATCCTACGAGCAGTACTTC
CDR3: CAWDRGQSYEQYF
V: TRBV30
size: once
J: TRBJ2-7
length: 13
D: TRBD1

DNA: TGCGCCAGCAGTGAGCGGCCACACAATGAGCAGTTCTTC
CDR3: CASSERPHNEQFF
V: TRBV10-1
size: once
J: TRBJ2-1
length: 13
D: -

DNA: TGTGCCACCAGTAGCGGGAGGGCTGATAATGAGCAGTTCTTC
CDR3: CATSSGRADNEQFF
V: TRBV15
size: -
J: TRBJ2-1
length: 14
D: TRBD2

DNA: TGTGCCAGCAGCTTAAGAGGGGTAACCTACGAGCAGTACTTC
CDR3: CASSLRGVTYEQYF
V: TRBV5-6
size: -
J: TRBJ2-7
length: 14
D: -

DNA: TGTGCCTGGAGTCTGCCCAATTCGGGGGCTTTCTTT
CDR3: CAWSLPNSGAFF
V: TRBV30
size: -
J: TRBJ1-1
length: 12
D: -

DNA: TGCGCCAGCAGCCAGTGGGCAATGGACAGTGAAGCTTTCTTT
CDR3: CASSQWAMDSEAFF
V: TRBV5-1
size: -
J: TRBJ1-1
length: 14
D: -

DNA: TGTGCCAGCAGCCTAGAAGGCCGGCTCGAGCAGTTCTTC
CDR3: CASSLEGRLEQFF
V: TRBV9
size: -
J: TRBJ2-1
length: 13
D: -

DNA: TGTGCCAGCAGCTCGTCCCCTAGTCGCCAAGGGGAGCTGTTTTTT
CDR3: CASSSSPSRQGELFF
V: TRBV5-5
size: once
J: TRBJ2-2
length: 15
D: -

DNA: TGTGCCAGCAGCTTAGACAGCGGGCTTCTCTACGAGCAGTACTTC
CDR3: CASSLDSGLLYEQYF
V: TRBV7-2
size: -
J: TRBJ2-7
length: 15
D: -

DNA: TGCGCCAGCAGCTTGAATTATGGACAGATAACCGGGGAGCTGTTTTTT
CDR3: CASSLNYGQITGELFF
V: TRBV5-1
size: -
J: TRBJ2-2
length: 16
D: -